The clone carrying this T cell receptor beta chain came up many times. The antigen remains unidentified. The sample's time point: newly diagnosed GD, antithyroid drugs for less than 3 months. TCR sequences were obtained from RNA taken from PBMCs. These data originate in a study of regulatory T cells in long-lasting Graves disease. Study in general: For a period under 3 months, newly diagnosed Graves' patients had taken antithyroid drugs. General observations from the study: Newly diagnosed disease favored TRBV20-1 and TRBJ2-1 over persistent disease. Thyroid tissue went unstudied; only peripheral blood was examined.

Relying on iRepertoire HTBI primers and Arm-PCR of CDR3 regions, the team built TCR beta libraries. TCRdb re-derived calls from the multiplex PCR reads in MiXCR, one entry per CDR3 protein. This table has fewer than 350,000 distinct CDR3 sequences, more than 15% appearing once. Trimming cost V 3 bases and J 2 bases, with 17 bases left between them. This CDR3 region has 16 residues. Per germline, CDR1 MNHEY and CDR2 SVGEGT. The sequence derives from a female donor with Graves disease. The source was peripheral blood mononuclear cells (PBMCs), collected at new diagnosis, from a patient treated with antithyroid drugs. This chain uses TRBV6-2 or TRBV6-3 with TRBJ2-7, with D possibly matching TRBD2 (5 bases). This chain's CDR3 is CASSYEWRGSTYEQYF. CDR3 nucleotide sequence: TGTGCCAGCAGTTATGAGTGGAGAGGGTCGACCTACGAGCAGTACTTC.